This record covers a single T cell receptor beta chain. These data are taken from a study of blood T cell repertoires in COVID-19. The CDR3 runs 15 residues. With 5 bases removed from V and 7 bases from J, the gap between germline ends came to 17 bases. Per the germline V gene, CDR1 is SGHTA and CDR2 is FQGNSA. In the authors' methods: Reference gene primer amplification gave nucleated cell count estimates. TCRdb keeps only in-frame clones here, not all; method: immunoSEQ multiplex PCR. V and J calls and clone size come straight from that table; D and trimming were deduced from the DNA. Altogether around 81,000 clones are present, more than 75% being singletons, with the ten largest covering around 2%.

What was sequenced was peripheral blood. The chain is built from TRBV7-2 and TRBJ2-2; D is ambiguous. This clonotype was obtained from a woman in her fifties or sixties with acute or convalescent COVID-19. The CDR3 region is CASSPLDSPGGELFF. For the CDR3, the DNA is TGTGCCAGCAGCCCCCTGGATAGCCCCGGCGGGGAGCTGTTTTTT.